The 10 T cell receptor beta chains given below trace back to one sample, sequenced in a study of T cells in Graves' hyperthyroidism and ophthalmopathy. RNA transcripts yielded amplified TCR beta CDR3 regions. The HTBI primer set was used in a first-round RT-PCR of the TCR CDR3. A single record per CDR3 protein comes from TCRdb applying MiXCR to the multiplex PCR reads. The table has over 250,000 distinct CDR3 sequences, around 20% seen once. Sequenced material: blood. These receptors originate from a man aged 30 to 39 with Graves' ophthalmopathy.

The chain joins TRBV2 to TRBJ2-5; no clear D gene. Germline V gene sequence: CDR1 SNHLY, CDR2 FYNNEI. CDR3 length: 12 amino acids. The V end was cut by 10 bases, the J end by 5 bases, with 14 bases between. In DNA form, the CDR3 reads TGTGCCACTGACGAATTTAGGGAGACCCAGTACTTC. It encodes CATDEFRETQYF.

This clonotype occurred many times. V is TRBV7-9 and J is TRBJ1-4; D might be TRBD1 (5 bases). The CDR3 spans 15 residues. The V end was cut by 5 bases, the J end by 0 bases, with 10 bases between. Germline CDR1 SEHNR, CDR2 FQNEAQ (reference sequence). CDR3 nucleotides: TGTGCCAGCAGCCCCGGGACTGCAACTAATGAAAAACTGTTTTTT. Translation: CASSPGTATNEKLFF.

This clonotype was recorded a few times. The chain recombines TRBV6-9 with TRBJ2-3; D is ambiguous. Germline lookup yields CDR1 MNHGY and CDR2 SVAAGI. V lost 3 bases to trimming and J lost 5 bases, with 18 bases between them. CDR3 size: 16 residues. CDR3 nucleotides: TGTGCCAGCAGTTACATGGTAGACGGCGGTGAAGATACGCAGTATTTT. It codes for CASSYMVDGGEDTQYF.

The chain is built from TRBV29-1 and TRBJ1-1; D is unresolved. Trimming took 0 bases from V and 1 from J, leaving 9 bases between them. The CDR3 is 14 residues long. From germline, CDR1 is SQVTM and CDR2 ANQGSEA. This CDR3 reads CSVEDRRRNTEAFF. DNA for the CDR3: TGCAGCGTTGAAGATCGCAGAAGGAACACTGAAGCTTTCTTT.

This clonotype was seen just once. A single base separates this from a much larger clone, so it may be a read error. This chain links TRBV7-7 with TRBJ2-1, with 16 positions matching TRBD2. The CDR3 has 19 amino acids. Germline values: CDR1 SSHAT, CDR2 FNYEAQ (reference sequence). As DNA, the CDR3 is TGTGATAGCAGCTTAGAGTTGGGGACTAGCGGGAGGGCGAGTAATGAGCAGTTCTTC. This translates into CDSSLELGTSGRASNEQFF.

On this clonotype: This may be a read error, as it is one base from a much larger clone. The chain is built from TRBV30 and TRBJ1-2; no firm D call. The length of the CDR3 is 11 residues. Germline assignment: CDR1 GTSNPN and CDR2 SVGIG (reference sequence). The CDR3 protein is CAWTYLDGCTF. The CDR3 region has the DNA TGTGCCTGGACATATCTGGATGGCTGCACCTTC.

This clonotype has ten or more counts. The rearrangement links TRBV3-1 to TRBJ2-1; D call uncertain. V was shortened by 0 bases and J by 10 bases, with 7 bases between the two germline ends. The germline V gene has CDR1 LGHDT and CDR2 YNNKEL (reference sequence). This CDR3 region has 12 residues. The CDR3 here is CASSQDPGEQFF. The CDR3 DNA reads TGTGCCAGCAGCCAAGATCCAGGAGAGCAGTTCTTC.

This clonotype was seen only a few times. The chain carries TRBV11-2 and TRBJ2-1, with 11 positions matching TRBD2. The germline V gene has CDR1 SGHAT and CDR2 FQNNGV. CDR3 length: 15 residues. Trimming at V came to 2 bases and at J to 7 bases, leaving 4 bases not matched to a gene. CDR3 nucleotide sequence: TGTGCCAGCAGCTTAAGACTAGCGGGGATAAATGAGCAGTTCTTC. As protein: CASSLRLAGINEQFF.

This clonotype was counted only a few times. CDR3 in amino acids: CASWPATKNIQYF. The CDR3 bases are TGTGCCAGCTGGCCAGCGACCAAAAACATTCAGTACTTC. The J gene is TRBJ2-4, the V gene TRBV28; D is unclear. Trimming took off 8 bases at V and 2 bases at J, with 10 bases between the two ends. This CDR3 region has 13 residues. Germline V gene data show CDR1 as MDHEN and CDR2 as SYDVKM.

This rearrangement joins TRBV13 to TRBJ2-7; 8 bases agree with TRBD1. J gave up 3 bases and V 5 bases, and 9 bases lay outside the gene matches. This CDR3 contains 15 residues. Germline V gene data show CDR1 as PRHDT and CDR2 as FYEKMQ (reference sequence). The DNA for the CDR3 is TGTGCCAGCAGCCGAGGACAGGGACCAAACTACGAGCAGTACTTC. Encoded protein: CASSRGQGPNYEQYF. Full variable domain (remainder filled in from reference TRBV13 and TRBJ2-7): AAGVIQSPRHLIKEKRETATLKCYPIPRHDTVYWYQQGPGQDPQFLISFYEKMQSDKGSIPDRFSAQQFSDYHSELNMSSLELGDSALYFCASSRGQGPNYEQYFGPGTRLTVT.